This T cell receptor beta chain was sequenced for a study of blood T cell repertoires in COVID-19. Across the whole study: From the United States, Italy and Spain came samples of acute and convalescent COVID-19. PBMCs, B-cell-depleted T cells, or T cells provided the cDNA or gDNA that made up the material.

CDR1 is SGHRS and CDR2 is YFSETQ in the germline V gene. This CDR3 contains 16 residues. V shed 3 bases and J 0 bases; nucleotides not matched to a gene: 6. In the source study's methods: The authors estimated nucleated cell counts from reference gene primer amplification. Assay used: immunoSEQ multiplex PCR; TCRdb lists only in-frame clones, some missing. V, J and clone size were drawn from that table, and D and trimming were deduced from the DNA. Of 140,000 to 150,000 clones listed, roughly 77% are singletons. The chain uses TRBV5-1 and TRBJ2-1; 7 positions match TRBD2. Sequencing was done on a sample of peripheral blood. The TCR comes from a man aged 55-75 years with acute or convalescent COVID-19. The CDR3 loop is CASSYSGLSSYNEQFF. CDR3 in DNA: TGCGCCAGCAGCTATAGCGGGCTAAGCTCCTACAATGAGCAGTTCTTC.